This record covers a single T cell receptor (beta chain). Its antigen remains unknown. The sample comes from a study of cytotoxic CD8 clonotypes in ibrutinib-treated CLL. Study-wide points: Clonality increased at ibrutinib response and stayed stable in sustained remission. At progression, however, it fell back toward baseline.

Clones were sequenced by immunoSEQ multiplex PCR, and TCRdb holds only the in-frame ones, with some missing. The sample has some 63,000 clones, 90% seen once. This CDR3 has 15 amino acids. Looked up from germline, CDR1 is MNHNY and CDR2 is SVGAGI (reference sequence). The V and J ends lost 0 bases and 2 bases respectively, with 5 bases between them. Source: PBMCs, taken after 12 months of ibrutinib treatment. The sequence derives from a human donor with chronic lymphocytic leukemia. This sequence joins TRBV6-6 and TRBJ2-6; D remains ambiguous. CDR3 sequence reads: CASSYSAPGANVLTF. CDR3 in DNA: TGTGCCAGCAGTTACTCAGCCCCTGGGGCCAACGTCCTGACTTTC.